The rows below give T cell receptor beta chains drawn from one sample of a study of Graves' ophthalmopathy and Graves' hyperthyroidism. TCRdb itself ran the multiplex PCR reads through MiXCR, one entry per CDR3 protein. This sample has 200,000 to 250,000 distinct CDR3 sequences, with roughly 21% found just once. The sequenced material came from peripheral blood. These receptors came from a woman in her forties or fifties with Graves' ophthalmopathy. Each CDR3 is given with its conserved first and last residue. Each record gives: clone size, V gene, J gene, D gene, CDR3 DNA, CDR3 protein. A D gene is named only where the DNA matches it firmly. Clone size appears in some rows only: once, few, many, or a class for an expanded clone.

size: many
V: TRBV20-1
J: TRBJ2-7
D: TRBD2
DNA: TGCAGTGCCCCGCCTTCATCCTCGGGGGGCGAGCAGTACTTC
CDR3: CSAPPSSSGGEQYF

size: many
V: TRBV11-2
J: TRBJ2-5
D: -
DNA: TGTGCCAGCAGCCCACTTTGGGCGGGATGGTCTTGGGAGACCCAGTACTTC
CDR3: CASSPLWAGWSWETQYF

size: many
V: TRBV6-1
J: TRBJ2-7
D: TRBD1
DNA: TGTGCCAGCAGTGAAGCAGGGACAGGGGAGTACGAGCAGTACTTC
CDR3: CASSEAGTGEYEQYF

size: -
V: TRBV12-3/TRBV12-4
J: TRBJ1-1
D: TRBD1
DNA: TGTGCCAGCAGCCCAACAGGGGGCGGCTCGAGGACTGAAGCTTTCTTT
CDR3: CASSPTGGGSRTEAFF

size: many
V: TRBV6-5
J: TRBJ1-6
D: TRBD1
DNA: TGTGCCAGCAGTTACAGGGACAGTAGCTTACCCCTCCACTTT
CDR3: CASSYRDSSLPLHF

size: many
V: TRBV6-1
J: TRBJ1-2
D: TRBD1
DNA: TGTGCCAGCAGCCACCCGGACAGGAAAATTGGCTACACCTTC
CDR3: CASSHPDRKIGYTF

size: -
V: TRBV18
J: TRBJ2-7
D: -
DNA: TGTGCCAGCTCACCTGCCCACAACGAGCAGTACTTC
CDR3: CASSPAHNEQYF

size: many
V: TRBV3-1
J: TRBJ2-5
D: TRBD2
DNA: TGTGCCAGCAGCCAAGATAGCGGGGCCTTTCAAGAGACCCAGTACTTC
CDR3: CASSQDSGAFQETQYF

size: -
V: TRBV15
J: TRBJ1-2
D: TRBD1
DNA: TGTGCCACCAGCAGAGATCAGGACAGGACATTCTTC
CDR3: CATSRDQDRTFF

size: -
V: TRBV30
J: TRBJ1-1
D: TRBD1
DNA: TGTGCCTGGGTCCTAGACAGGGAAGACACTGAAGCTTTCTTT
CDR3: CAWVLDREDTEAFF

size: many
V: TRBV7-2
J: TRBJ2-2
D: -
DNA: TGTGCCAGCAGCATAACGAGGGCCGGGGAGCTGTTTTTT
CDR3: CASSITRAGELFF

size: -
V: TRBV12-3/TRBV12-4
J: TRBJ2-2
D: TRBD2
DNA: TGTGCCAGCAGTTTACGGGGGGCGGGAGGGTTCGGATTGGACACCGGGGAGCTGTTTTTT
CDR3: CASSLRGAGGFGLDTGELFF

size: many
V: TRBV5-6
J: TRBJ1-1
D: -
DNA: TGTGCCAGCAGCTTGCTTGGGGCCGGATTGAACACTGAAGCTTTCTTT
CDR3: CASSLLGAGLNTEAFF

size: many
V: TRBV7-2
J: TRBJ1-5
D: TRBD1
DNA: TGTGCCAGCACCCGACAGGGACTTAGTCAGCCCCAGCATTTT
CDR3: CASTRQGLSQPQHF

size: many
V: TRBV19
J: TRBJ2-5
D: -
DNA: TGTGCCAGTAGTATCCGGCGGGGAGACAGATCGACCCAGTACTTC
CDR3: CASSIRRGDRSTQYF

size: few
V: TRBV12-3/TRBV12-4
J: TRBJ1-5
D: TRBD1
DNA: TGTGCCAGCAGCCTTGGGGGACAGCTCGGCAATCAGCCCCAGCATTTT
CDR3: CASSLGGQLGNQPQHF

size: many
V: TRBV20-1
J: TRBJ2-7
D: TRBD2
DNA: TGCAGTGCTAGTCGACTAGCGGGAGACGAGCAGTACTTC
CDR3: CSASRLAGDEQYF

size: many
V: TRBV28
J: TRBJ1-5
D: TRBD1
DNA: TGTGCCAGCAGACCGGGACAGGGGTTGCAAAGCAATCAGCCCCAGCATTTT
CDR3: CASRPGQGLQSNQPQHF

size: many
V: TRBV30
J: TRBJ2-7
D: TRBD2
DNA: TGTGCCTGGAAACGAGCGGGAGGCTTCTCCTACGAGCAGTACTTC
CDR3: CAWKRAGGFSYEQYF

size: many
V: TRBV24-1
J: TRBJ1-5
D: TRBD1
DNA: TGTGCCACCAGTGATTCCGGGACAGCCTATCAGCCCCAGCATTTT
CDR3: CATSDSGTAYQPQHF

size: many
V: TRBV29-1
J: TRBJ1-3
D: -
DNA: TGCAGCGTTACGGAGGCTGGAAACACCATATATTTT
CDR3: CSVTEAGNTIYF

size: -
V: TRBV18
J: TRBJ1-6
D: -
DNA: TGTGCCAGCTCACCACGGGAGGCCAGCTCCTATAATTCACCCCTCCACTTT
CDR3: CASSPREASSYNSPLHF

size: many
V: TRBV2
J: TRBJ1-1
D: -
DNA: TGTGCCAGCAGTGAACGGAAGAACACTGAAGCTTTCTTT
CDR3: CASSERKNTEAFF

size: many
V: TRBV10-3
J: TRBJ1-1
D: TRBD1
DNA: TGTGCCATCAGTGACCTCCCGGGACAGGGTGGGAGAATCACTGAAGCTTTCTTT
CDR3: CAISDLPGQGGRITEAFF

size: many
V: TRBV20-1
J: TRBJ1-6
D: -
DNA: TGCAGTGCTAGAGATGTTGGGGAGGAAAGTTCACCCCTCCACTTT
CDR3: CSARDVGEESSPLHF

size: many
V: TRBV30
J: TRBJ1-6
D: -
DNA: TGTGCCTGGAGTAATGGGGATAATTCACCCCTCCACTTT
CDR3: CAWSNGDNSPLHF

size: few
V: TRBV20-1
J: TRBJ2-6
D: TRBD2
DNA: TGCAGTGCAAGCCCGACTAGCGGTCGCTCTGGGGCCAACGTCCTGACTTTC
CDR3: CSASPTSGRSGANVLTF

size: many
V: TRBV7-8
J: TRBJ2-7
D: TRBD2
DNA: TGTGCCAGCAGCTTACGACTAGCGGGACGGGAGCAGTACTTC
CDR3: CASSLRLAGREQYF

size: many
V: TRBV15
J: TRBJ2-7
D: -
DNA: TGTGCCACCCCACGCACCTACGAGCAGTACTTC
CDR3: CATPRTYEQYF

size: many
V: TRBV2
J: TRBJ2-7
D: -
DNA: TGTGCCAGCAGTGAGGACGTTGGCGGATCCTACGAGCAGTACTTC
CDR3: CASSEDVGGSYEQYF

size: -
V: TRBV6-5
J: TRBJ1-1
D: TRBD1
DNA: TGTGCCAGCAGTTCCCGGACAGGGGCGAACACTGAAGCTTTCTTT
CDR3: CASSSRTGANTEAFF